Sequencing of this TCR beta chain was carried out in a study of CD8 T cells in ankylosing spondylitis. Overall study results and limits: Seven to nine highly homologous variants made up a TCR beta motif that seemed to typify ankylosing spondylitis blood. From matched ankylosing spondylitis synovial fluid, disease-linked clones were reportedly recovered at significantly enriched levels.

It was by quantitative 5'-RACE with molecular barcodes that TCR beta libraries were made. TCRdb redid the calling of the 5' RACE reads with MiXCR, one entry per CDR3 protein. The table lists about 500,000 distinct CDR3 sequences, 5.3% of them singletons. V gave up 2 bases and J gave up 9 bases, with 8 bases separating them. This CDR3 has 13 residues. The germline V gene has CDR1 MNHNS and CDR2 SASEGT. This clonotype was seen at least ten times. Its antigen is as yet unknown. The source of this sequence is a male donor with ankylosing spondylitis. The sample consisted of blood, either unsorted or a sorted T cell fraction (not recorded which). The chain couples TRBV6-1 to TRBJ1-6; weak D call: TRBD1 (6 bases). The CDR3 DNA follows: TGTGCCAGCAGTGAAACAGGGAGTTCACCCCTCCACTTT. Amino acid sequence: CASSETGSSPLHF.